What follows are 28 T cell receptor beta chains derived from one specimen sequenced in a study of cytomegalovirus exposure and HLA in healthy donors (dated by TCRdb to the late 2010s). The library was prepared using the immunoSEQ multiplex PCR assay. The clones in this table, taken by TCRdb from immuneACCESS, are in-frame only. Not every clone is retained; where verified, under half of the shortfall comes from an unresolved V gene, and the cause of the rest is unknown. The sample table records around 120,000 clones; about 90% of these occur just once. Around 1.9% of the sample rests with the top ten. The sequenced sample was PBMCs. The source is a woman under 30 in good health and CMV-seronegative.

This clone was counted only a few times. The V and J genes are TRBV5-1 and TRBJ1-2, with D hard to call. Trimming shortened V by 0 bases and J by 3 bases, and 3 bases separated the two germline ends. This CDR3 contains 12 residues. Germline CDR1 reads SGHRS; CDR2 reads YFSETQ. CDR3 residues: CASSLADYGYTF. CDR3 nucleotides: TGCGCCAGCAGCTTGGCCGACTATGGCTACACCTTC.

The J gene is TRBJ2-5, the V gene TRBV7-8, with 7 positions matching TRBD2. CDR1 is SGHVS, CDR2 FQNEAQ, per germline. This CDR3 is 15 amino acids long. J gave up 1 base and V 4 bases, and 6 bases lay outside the gene matches. CDR3 coding DNA: TGTGCCAGCAGCTCCTTAGCGGGCCTCCAAGAGACCCAGTACTTC. This gives the protein CASSSLAGLQETQYF.

The chain uses TRBV6-1 and TRBJ2-7; 8 bases agree with TRBD2. The CDR3 runs 14 residues. Germline V gene sequence: CDR1 MNHNS, CDR2 SASEGT. V dropped 8 bases and J dropped 6; count of bases not matched to a gene: 12. CDR3 DNA sequence: TGTGCCAGCCTTTTTTCAGCGGGAGCTCCCGAGCAGTACTTC. Its translation is CASLFSAGAPEQYF.

CDR3 bases: TGTGCCAGCTCCCGGGGGGACTCCACCGGGGAGCTGTTTTTT. Its translation: CASSRGDSTGELFF. The gene calls are TRBV6-4 and TRBJ2-2, with 7 bases fitting TRBD2. V lost 8 bases to trimming and J lost 4 bases; unmatched junction nucleotides: 7. The CDR3 consists of 14 residues. CDR1 MRHNA and CDR2 SNTAGT come from the germline V gene.

The chain employs TRBV5-1 and TRBJ2-7, with 10 bases that match TRBD2. With 0 bases clipped from V and 3 bases from J, the junction kept 3 bases outside the gene matches. The CDR3 spans 15 residues. The germline V gene encodes CDR1 SGHRS and CDR2 YFSETQ. CDR3 coding DNA: TGCGCCAGCAGCTTGGATCTAGCGGGAGTCTACGAGCAGTACTTC. This codes for CASSLDLAGVYEQYF.

The chain is built from TRBV5-1 and TRBJ2-6; tentatively, D is TRBD2 (6 bases). Germline loops: CDR1 SGHRS, CDR2 YFSETQ. The CDR3 extends over 17 amino acids. The ends were cut back, 0 bases at V and 1 base at J, with 11 bases in the middle. The CDR3 protein is CASSLGTSISGANVLTF. CDR3 in DNA: TGCGCCAGCAGCTTGGGAACTAGCATATCTGGGGCCAACGTCCTGACTTTC.

About this clone itself: In the same sample, other DNA sequences code for this CDR3. The chain joins TRBV6-1 to TRBJ1-2; 11 bases fit TRBD1. After removal of 0 bases from V and 5 bases from J, the junction contained 2 bases not matched to a gene. This CDR3 has 15 residues. The germline gives CDR1 MNHNS, CDR2 SASEGT. This CDR3 is CASSEAGTGGYGYTF. The CDR3 nucleotides read TGTGCCAGCAGTGAAGCAGGGACAGGGGGGTATGGCTACACCTTC.

This clone appeared a single time. This chain connects TRBV11-3 to TRBJ2-1; TRBD2 matches at 11 bases. Germline CDR1 is SGHNT and CDR2 is YENEEA. Trimming removed 8 bases from V and 4 bases from J; junction bases left unmatched: 13. CDR3 length: 17 amino acids. CDR3 loop: CASLMTGTSGLYNEQFF. The CDR3 nucleotides read TGTGCCAGCTTGATGACCGGGACTAGCGGCCTATACAATGAGCAGTTCTTC.

With regard to this clone: In the same sample, other DNA sequences code for this CDR3. The chain recombines TRBV28 with TRBJ2-7, with D perhaps TRBD1 (6 bases). Germline CDR1 reads MDHEN; CDR2 reads SYDVKM. Trimming took off 0 bases at V and 4 bases at J, with 10 bases between the two ends. This CDR3 comprises 14 residues. Written as DNA, the CDR3 is TGTGCCAGCAGTTTATGGGACAGACCTTACGAGCAGTACTTC. Translating gives CASSLWDRPYEQYF.

The V and J genes are TRBV30 and TRBJ2-3, with 7 bases aligning to TRBD2. The ends lost 0 bases at V and 6 bases at J; junction bases unmatched: 9. Looked up from germline, CDR1 is GTSNPN and CDR2 is SVGIG (reference sequence). This CDR3 region has 15 residues. The CDR3 region has the DNA TGTGCCTGGAGTGTATCAGGGATGGGGGGGGATACGCAGTATTTT. Translation: CAWSVSGMGGDTQYF.

The chain employs TRBV27 and TRBJ2-7; possible D gene TRBD2, 6 bases. Germline assignment: CDR1 MNHEY and CDR2 SMNVEV (reference sequence). Trimming stripped 3 bases from V and 0 bases from J, with 15 bases between. The CDR3 sequence is 16 residues long. CDR3 residues: CASSFRRAGSSYEQYF. CDR3 nucleotide sequence: TGTGCCAGCAGTTTTAGAAGGGCGGGGAGCTCCTACGAGCAGTACTTC.

The chain employs TRBV7-9 and TRBJ2-2, with 8 bases matching TRBD2. Trimming removed 0 bases from V and 3 bases from J; junction bases left unmatched: 3. The length of the CDR3 is 16 residues. Germline CDR1 is SEHNR and CDR2 is FQNEAQ (reference sequence). CDR3 loop: CASSLAGLVYTGELFF. The CDR3 DNA reads TGTGCCAGCAGCTTAGCGGGACTAGTTTACACCGGGGAGCTGTTTTTT. The full variable domain, completed using reference TRBV7-9 and TRBJ2-2, is DTGVSQNPRHKITKRGQNVTFRCDPISEHNRLYWYRQTLGQGPEFLTYFQNEAQLEKSRLLSDRFSAERPKGSFSTLEIQRTEQGDSAMYLCASSLAGLVYTGELFFGEGSRLTVL.

The chain carries TRBV10-2 and TRBJ2-1; tentative D call: TRBD2 (5 bases). V was pared by 2 bases and J by 1 base, with 12 bases between. The germline CDR1 and CDR2 sequences are WSHSY and SAAADI. The length of the CDR3 is 16 residues. CDR3 loop: CASSEGLRVSYNEQFF. The CDR3 DNA sequence: TGCGCCAGCAGTGAGGGATTGCGGGTTTCCTACAATGAGCAGTTCTTC.

In DNA, the CDR3 is TGTGCCAGTAGTATGGACCCAGGGGGTCGTCAGCCCCAGCATTTT. Translation gives CASSMDPGGRQPQHF. The chain links TRBV19 to TRBJ1-5, with 7 bases identical to TRBD1. Germline V CDR1 and CDR2: LNHDA, SQIVND (reference sequence). This CDR3 has 15 amino acids. Unmatched junction bases numbered 8, after V lost 3 bases and J lost 6 bases. Filled out from reference TRBV19 and TRBJ1-5, the complete variable domain reads DGGITQSPKYLFRKEGQNVTLSCEQNLNHDAMYWYRQDPGQGLRLIYYSQIVNDFQKGDIAEGYSVSREKKESFPLTVTSAQKNPTAFYLCASSMDPGGRQPQHFGDGTRLSIL.

The chain carries TRBV7-3 and TRBJ2-2; no firm D call. Germline V gives CDR1 SGHTA, CDR2 FQGTGA. This CDR3 is 13 amino acids long. Trimming shortened V by 6 bases and J by 0 bases, and 5 bases separated the two germline ends. CDR3 residues: CASRQTNTGELFF. DNA for the CDR3: TGTGCCAGCAGACAGACGAACACCGGGGAGCTGTTTTTT.

V is TRBV7-6 and J is TRBJ2-2, with TRBD2 identical over 7 bases. The length of the CDR3 is 15 residues. CDR1 and CDR2 from the germline V gene are SGHVS and FNYEAQ. Trimming at V came to 4 bases and at J to 6 bases, leaving 8 bases not matched to a gene. CDR3 nucleotides: TGTGCCAGCAGCTCAATTAGCGGGTCGGCCGGGGAGCTGTTTTTT. It specifies CASSSISGSAGELFF.

The chain uses TRBV6-6 and TRBJ2-7, with 8 bases fitting TRBD1. The J segment lost 1 base and the V segment lost 5 bases, leaving 4 bases of the junction unmatched. CDR3 length equals 14 residues. Germline assignment: CDR1 MNHNY and CDR2 SVGAGI (reference sequence). For the CDR3, the DNA is TGTGCCAGCAGTACGACAGGGGATTCCTACGAGCAGTACTTC. As protein: CASSTTGDSYEQYF.

The V call is TRBV6-1, the J call TRBJ1-2; a weak D match, TRBD1 (5 bases). The CDR3 has 14 amino acids. Deletions cut 4 bases from V and 9 bases from J, with 18 bases between. Germline values: CDR1 MNHNS, CDR2 SASEGT. This chain's CDR3 is CASSATWGRARYTF. CDR3 DNA: TGTGCCAGCAGTGCAACGTGGGGCCGCGCACGCTACACCTTC.

The CDR3 sequence: CASIFPGISHEQYF. The CDR3 DNA reads TGTGCCAGCATTTTTCCGGGAATTTCGCACGAGCAGTACTTC. V is TRBV27 and J is TRBJ2-7, with D possibly being TRBD2 (5 bases). The V and J ends lost 7 bases and 5 bases respectively, with 18 bases between them. This CDR3 has 14 residues. CDR1 MNHEY and CDR2 SMNVEV come from the germline V gene (reference sequence).

This clone was seen only once. This chain joins TRBV19 and TRBJ1-2; possible D gene TRBD1, 6 bases. The germline gives CDR1 LNHDA, CDR2 SQIVND (reference sequence). The CDR3 has 14 amino acids. V lost 3 bases and J lost 2, with 10 bases in between. CDR3 bases: TGTGCCAGTAGTATTACGGGACAAAACTATGGCTACACCTTC. It encodes CASSITGQNYGYTF.

A few counts support this clone. The chain links TRBV4-1 to TRBJ2-7; 8 nucleotides align to TRBD1. The CDR3 is 14 amino acids. V was clipped by 4 bases and J by 2 bases; unmatched bases: 4. Germline CDR1 reads MGHRA; CDR2 reads YSYEKL. CDR3 nucleotide sequence: TGCGCCAGCAGCCCTGGACAGGGCGCCTACGAGCAGTACTTC. This sequence encodes CASSPGQGAYEQYF.

The rearrangement uses TRBV21-1 and TRBJ1-1. TRBV21-1 is labeled a pseudogene. The CDR3 runs 10 residues. The CDR3 spells CALLPPEAFF. CDR3 nucleotides: TGTGCCCTTCTCCCCCCGGAAGCTTTCTTT.

The chain links TRBV9 to TRBJ2-1; 8 bases agree with TRBD2. This CDR3 contains 16 residues. The V segment lost 3 bases and the J segment 6 bases; nucleotides outside the gene matches: 11. Germline loops: CDR1 SGDLS, CDR2 YYNGEE. The CDR3 loop reads CASSAQGLVVVNEQFF. The CDR3 nucleotides are TGTGCCAGCAGCGCCCAGGGACTAGTAGTCGTCAATGAGCAGTTCTTC.

Turning to this clone: Different DNA sequences within this sample yield the same CDR3. The rearrangement joins TRBV6-5 to TRBJ2-1; 10 nucleotides align to TRBD2. Per germline, CDR1 MNHEY and CDR2 SVGAGI. The junction had 5 bases not matched to a gene; V was cut back by 5 bases and J by 4 bases. The CDR3 is 15 amino acids. The CDR3 coding sequence is TGTGCCAGCAGTCCAAGCGGGAGGGATTACAATGAGCAGTTCTTC. This codes for CASSPSGRDYNEQFF.

V and J are TRBV5-1 and TRBJ2-2, with TRBD2 as a possible D gene (5 bases). CDR3 length: 17 residues. Germline V gives CDR1 SGHRS, CDR2 YFSETQ. Trimming shortened V by 4 bases and J by 0 bases, and 16 bases separated the two germline ends. This CDR3 reads CASSPRADYANTGELFF. Written as DNA, the CDR3 is TGCGCCAGCAGCCCCCGAGCGGATTACGCGAACACCGGGGAGCTGTTTTTT.

This clone was seen a single time. The rearrangement uses TRBV30 and TRBJ2-6; D might be TRBD2 (6 bases). V lost 0 bases and J 2 bases, leaving 8 bases between the germline ends. CDR1 and CDR2 (germline): GTSNPN, SVGIG (reference sequence). The CDR3 has 15 residues. CDR3: CAWSVEGTGANVLTF. CDR3 nucleotides: TGTGCCTGGAGTGTGGAGGGAACTGGGGCCAACGTCCTGACTTTC.

This sequence joins TRBV29-1 and TRBJ2-1; 8 bases align to TRBD2. The V gene end was trimmed by 6 bases and the J gene end by 3 bases; junction bases not matched to a gene: 7. CDR3 size: 14 residues. The germline CDR1 and CDR2 sequences are SQVTM and ANQGSEA. The CDR3 DNA reads TGCAGCGTATTCGCTAGCGGGTTCTACAATGAGCAGTTCTTC. Amino acids: CSVFASGFYNEQFF.

This clone was seen a single time. The genes are TRBV11-2 and TRBJ2-1; 9 nucleotides line up with TRBD1. V shed 4 bases, J shed 4 bases, and the junction held 5 bases outside the gene matches. This CDR3 comprises 15 residues. Looked up from germline, CDR1 is SGHAT and CDR2 is FQNNGV. CDR3 in DNA: TGTGCCAGCAGCTCGGACAGGGGAACTTACAATGAGCAGTTCTTC. The encoded protein is CASSSDRGTYNEQFF.